Each of the 24 T cell receptor beta chains below was sequenced from the same sample in a study of blood T cell repertoires in COVID-19. Assay: immunoSEQ multiplex PCR; the TCRdb copy retains only in-frame clones and omits some. Here the sample spans about 140,000 clones, roughly 87% being singletons. The specimen was peripheral blood. These receptors all come from a human donor in a cohort sampled during active COVID-19.

The V call is TRBV7-2, the J call TRBJ2-7, with TRBD2 identical over 16 bases. There are 16 residues in the CDR3. Per the germline V gene, CDR1 is SGHTA and CDR2 is FQGNSA. The V segment lost 5 bases and the J segment 5 bases; nucleotides outside the gene matches: 6. The CDR3 coding sequence is TGTGCCAGCAGCGCGGGACTAGCGGGGGGGCTCGACGAGCAGTACTTC. Residues: CASSAGLAGGLDEQYF.

V and J are TRBV5-1 and TRBJ2-3; 7 bases align to TRBD1. J lost 4 bases, V lost 0 bases, and 5 bases had no gene match. The CDR3 loop spans 15 amino acids. Germline V lookup: CDR1 SGHRS, CDR2 YFSETQ. CDR3 DNA: TGCGCCAGCAGCTTGGACAGGGGTGGGCCAGATACGCAGTATTTT. This gives the protein CASSLDRGGPDTQYF. The full variable domain, completed using reference TRBV5-1 and TRBJ2-3, is KAGVTQTPRYLIKTRGQQVTLSCSPISGHRSVSWYQQTPGQGLQFLFEYFSETQRNKGNFPGRFSGRQFSNSRSEMNVSTLELGDSALYLCASSLDRGGPDTQYFGPGTRLTVL.

This clone was recorded once. The V and J genes are TRBV7-9 and TRBJ1-6; D is unclear. The CDR3 is 12 residues long. Looked up from germline, CDR1 is SEHNR and CDR2 is FQNEAQ (reference sequence). Trimming removed 2 bases at V and 8 bases at J, with 4 bases between. The CDR3 here is CASSLSYSPLHF. The DNA of the CDR3 is TGTGCCAGCAGCTTATCGTATTCACCCCTCCACTTT.

The rearrangement uses TRBV5-4 and TRBJ2-3; 9 bases are a match to TRBD2. Germline CDR1 is SGHNT and CDR2 is YYREEE (reference sequence). This CDR3 contains 15 residues. J lost 6 bases, V lost 6 bases, and 11 bases had no gene match. The CDR3 DNA is TGTGCCAGCACCCCTGGTAGCGGGAGCGGGGATACGCAGTATTTT. This sequence encodes CASTPGSGSGDTQYF.

CDR3 DNA: TGTGCCAGCAGTGGATCGGACAGGGGGCTGGAAAAACTGTTTTTT. It yields the protein CASSGSDRGLEKLFF. This chain connects TRBV25-1 to TRBJ1-4, with 11 positions matching TRBD1. Germline V gene data show CDR1 as MGHDK and CDR2 as SYGVNS. With V trimmed by 4 bases and J by 8 bases, 6 bases remained unmatched. The CDR3 is made up of 15 amino acids.

This sequence joins TRBV19 and TRBJ2-7; D is perhaps TRBD1 (6 bases). The CDR3 is made up of 15 amino acids. Trimming took 0 bases from V and 0 from J, leaving 9 bases between them. The germline CDR1 and CDR2 sequences are LNHDA and SQIVND (reference sequence). This CDR3 is CASSIEGDNSYEQYF. CDR3 coding DNA: TGTGCCAGTAGTATAGAAGGGGACAACTCCTACGAGCAGTACTTC. Together with reference TRBV19 and TRBJ2-7, the CDR3 gives the full variable domain: DGGITQSPKYLFRKEGQNVTLSCEQNLNHDAMYWYRQDPGQGLRLIYYSQIVNDFQKGDIAEGYSVSREKKESFPLTVTSAQKNPTAFYLCASSIEGDNSYEQYFGPGTRLTVT.

V is TRBV3-1 (or the pseudogene TRBV3-2) and J is TRBJ1-2, with TRBD1 matching over 7 bases. The CDR3 covers 15 residues. Germline V lookup: CDR1 LGHDT, CDR2 YNNKEL (reference sequence). Trimming removed 3 bases from V and 5 bases from J; junction bases left unmatched: 9. This CDR3 reads CASSHLTGSYYGYTF. CDR3 nucleotides: TGTGCCAGCAGCCATTTGACAGGGTCCTATTATGGCTACACCTTC.

This clone has only a few counts. The rearrangement joins TRBV30 to TRBJ1-6, with 7 bases that match TRBD1. With 4 bases clipped from V and 10 bases from J, the junction kept 4 bases outside the gene matches. The length of the CDR3 is 12 residues. The germline gives CDR1 GTSNPN, CDR2 SVGIG (reference sequence). The CDR3 loop is CAWKTGSSPLHF. As DNA, the CDR3 is TGTGCCTGGAAGACAGGGAGCTCACCCCTCCACTTT.

The table lists this clone with a few counts. The chain uses TRBV7-9 and TRBJ1-1, with D perhaps TRBD1 (5 bases). There are 15 residues in the CDR3. CDR1 is SEHNR and CDR2 is FQNEAQ in the germline V gene (reference sequence). The germline V and J ends were trimmed by 1 base and 3 bases, with 12 bases remaining between them. CDR3 amino acids: CASSLEGPGDTEAFF. For the CDR3, the DNA is TGTGCCAGCAGCTTAGAGGGGCCGGGGGACACTGAAGCTTTCTTT.

V usage is TRBV24-1 and J usage is TRBJ1-5; D not certain. The V end was cut by 6 bases, the J end by 3 bases, with 8 bases between. CDR1 KGHDR and CDR2 SFDVKD come from the germline V gene. CDR3 length equals 13 residues. This CDR3 reads CATSLDTNQPQHF. Here the CDR3 DNA reads TGTGCCACCAGTCTCGACACCAATCAGCCCCAGCATTTT.

A single count supports this clone. In DNA, the CDR3 is TGTGCCTGGAGCGCGGACGGAGGTGGAAACACCATATATTTT. Its translation is CAWSADGGGNTIYF. The rearrangement uses TRBV30 and TRBJ1-3; D gene uncertain. V was shortened by 3 bases and J by 3 bases, with 12 bases between the two germline ends. The CDR3 has 14 amino acids. In germline, CDR1 is GTSNPN, CDR2 SVGIG (reference sequence). Filled out from reference TRBV30 and TRBJ1-3, the complete variable domain reads SQTIHQWPATLVQPVGSPLSLECTVEGTSNPNLYWYRQAAGRGLQLLFYSVGIGQISSEVPQNLSASRPQDRQFILSSKKLLLSDSGFYLCAWSADGGGNTIYFGEGSWLTVV.

This clone has a single count. The chain is built from TRBV5-4 and TRBJ1-2, with TRBD1 identical over 9 bases. The V gene's germline CDR1 is SGHNT and CDR2 YYREEE (reference sequence). The CDR3 sequence is 14 residues long. Germline trimming cut 0 bases from V and 3 bases from J; bases unmatched to any gene: 0. DNA for the CDR3: TGTGCCAGCAGCTTGGGGACAGGGGACTATGGCTACACCTTC. Protein product: CASSLGTGDYGYTF.

This clone was seen a few times. The chain is built from TRBV6-6 and TRBJ1-1; the match to TRBD1 covers 7 bases. V was pared by 8 bases and J by 0 bases, with 9 bases of the junction left unmatched. The CDR3 is made up of 15 amino acids. CDR1 MNHNY and CDR2 SVGAGI come from the germline V gene (reference sequence). CDR3 region: CASLTGTAVNTEAFF. The DNA for the CDR3 is TGTGCCAGCCTCACCGGGACAGCTGTGAACACTGAAGCTTTCTTT.

This clone was counted once. This chain links TRBV7-2 with TRBJ1-5, with a weak D call TRBD1 (6 bases). V was pared by 5 bases and J by 2 bases, with 22 bases between. The CDR3 spans 18 residues. Germline V lookup: CDR1 SGHTA, CDR2 FQGNSA. The CDR3 is CASSPSLGGVGRNQPQHF. The CDR3, as DNA: TGTGCCAGCAGCCCGAGCTTAGGGGGGGTGGGGCGCAATCAGCCCCAGCATTTT.

The genes are TRBV5-1 and TRBJ2-3, with D tentatively TRBD2 (6 bases). The CDR3 sequence is 14 residues long. CDR1 is SGHRS and CDR2 is YFSETQ in the germline V gene. The ends were cut back, 4 bases at V and 2 bases at J, with 11 bases in the middle. This CDR3 is CASSLPSDTDTQYF. The CDR3 nucleotides read TGCGCCAGCAGCCTCCCTAGCGACACAGATACGCAGTATTTT.

The chain carries TRBV11-3 and TRBJ2-7; possible D gene TRBD1, 5 bases. CDR1 and CDR2 (germline): SGHNT, YENEEA. V dropped 5 bases and J dropped 2 bases, with 13 bases sitting between them. This CDR3 is built from 14 residues. As DNA, the CDR3 is TGTGCCAGCAGCCCGGATCCAGGGACCTACGAGCAGTACTTC. Its protein product is CASSPDPGTYEQYF.

The chain carries TRBV18 and TRBJ1-1, with 7 bases fitting TRBD1. Trimming removed 5 bases from V and 1 base from J; junction bases left unmatched: 1. Germline V lookup: CDR1 KGHSH, CDR2 LQKENI. This CDR3 spans 13 amino acids. The CDR3 sequence: CASSRDRNTEAFF. The CDR3 nucleotides are TGTGCCAGCTCAAGGGACAGGAACACTGAAGCTTTCTTT.

This sequence joins TRBV30 and TRBJ2-7; 9 nucleotides match TRBD1. Trimming cost V 3 bases and J 0 bases; bases outside gene matches: 3. This CDR3 is built from 14 residues. Germline assignment: CDR1 GTSNPN and CDR2 SVGIG (reference sequence). CDR3 sequence reads: CAWSRQGGSYEQYF. The CDR3 DNA follows: TGTGCCTGGAGCAGACAGGGGGGCTCCTACGAGCAGTACTTC.

The chain carries TRBV19 and TRBJ2-7; TRBD1 matches at 7 bases. Germline CDR1 is LNHDA and CDR2 is SQIVND (reference sequence). With 1 base clipped from V and 5 bases from J, the junction kept 8 bases outside the gene matches. The CDR3 is 15 amino acids. Written as DNA, the CDR3 is TGTGCCAGTAGTATAGGAACAGGGGCTGATCACGAGCAGTACTTC. Translated, it gives CASSIGTGADHEQYF. Full variable domain (outside the CDR3, taken from reference TRBV19 and TRBJ2-7): DGGITQSPKYLFRKEGQNVTLSCEQNLNHDAMYWYRQDPGQGLRLIYYSQIVNDFQKGDIAEGYSVSREKKESFPLTVTSAQKNPTAFYLCASSIGTGADHEQYFGPGTRLTVT.

This clone is a singleton in its sample. The chain has TRBV5-4 and TRBJ2-1, with D possibly TRBD1 on 6 matching bases. The CDR3 sequence is 15 residues long. Germline V gives CDR1 SGHNT, CDR2 YYREEE (reference sequence). Trimming pared 5 bases from V and 12 bases from J, leaving 24 bases between. This CDR3 reads CASSVTGTTVRGQFF. CDR3 bases: TGTGCCAGCAGTGTAACGGGGACAACCGTAAGGGGGCAGTTCTTC.

V usage is TRBV25-1 and J usage is TRBJ2-7; D remains ambiguous. The germline V gene has CDR1 MGHDK and CDR2 SYGVNS. CDR3 length: 11 amino acids. V was shortened by 4 bases and J by 2 bases, with 3 bases between the two germline ends. Here the CDR3 reads CASSATYEQYF. As DNA, the CDR3 is TGTGCCAGCAGTGCCACCTACGAGCAGTACTTC.

The chain employs TRBV7-6 and TRBJ1-1, with TRBD1 identical over 7 bases. There are 17 residues in the CDR3. The V gene's germline CDR1 is SGHVS and CDR2 FNYEAQ. The J segment lost 3 bases and the V segment lost 1 base, leaving 11 bases of the junction unmatched. The CDR3 DNA sequence: TGTGCCAGCAGCTTAGGACGAGACAGGGACAGTTACACTGAAGCTTTCTTT. As protein: CASSLGRDRDSYTEAFF.

This clone was seen more than once but under ten times. The CDR3 sequence is CASNGGIQETQYF. In nucleotides, the CDR3 is TGTGCCAGCAACGGGGGGATCCAAGAGACCCAGTACTTC. The genes are TRBV9 and TRBJ2-5; the match to TRBD2 covers 7 bases. With 6 bases clipped from V and 1 base from J, the junction kept 3 bases outside the gene matches. Germline V lookup: CDR1 SGDLS, CDR2 YYNGEE. The CDR3 runs 13 residues.

Remarks on this clone: A read error may produce the germline difference seen at one junction end. This sequence joins TRBV19 and TRBJ2-2; D might be TRBD2 (6 bases). The CDR3 totals 13 residues. Germline V gene lookup returns CDR1 LNHDA and CDR2 SQIVND (reference sequence). The CDR3 DNA sequence: TGTGCCAGTAATATAGCGGACACCGGGGAGCTGTTTTTT. Its translation is CASNIADTGELFF. The whole variable domain, filled in from reference TRBV19 and TRBJ2-2, reads DGGITQSPKYLFRKEGQNVTLSCEQNLNHDAMYWYRQDPGQGLRLIYYSQIVNDFQKGDIAEGYSVSREKKESFPLTVTSAQKNPTAFYLCASNIADTGELFFGEGSRLTVL.